A single sample is the source of the 5 T cell receptor beta chains below, sequenced in a study of monozygotic twins with inflammatory bowel disease. TCRdb processed the 5' RACE reads again and assigns one entry to each CDR3 protein, with no DNA. This listing includes over 200,000 distinct CDR3 sequences. Sequencing was done on a sample of blood. The receptors were gathered from a human donor with ulcerative colitis or Crohn's disease, or a healthy co-twin of an affected twin (not recorded which).

The J gene is TRBJ2-2, the V gene TRBV5-1; checking the TCRdb D call of TRBD2 is not possible without DNA. CDR1 is SGHRS and CDR2 is YFSETQ in the germline V gene. The CDR3 totals 17 residues. CDR3 protein: CASSHKLAGENTGELFF. Variable domain in full (rest from reference TRBV5-1 and TRBJ2-2): KAGVTQTPRYLIKTRGQQVTLSCSPISGHRSVSWYQQTPGQGLQFLFEYFSETQRNKGNFPGRFSGRQFSNSRSEMNVSTLELGDSALYLCASSHKLAGENTGELFFGEGSRLTVL.

CDR3 loop: CSARGTVYQPQHF. The J gene is TRBJ1-5, the V gene TRBV20-1; TCRdb returns TRBD1, unconfirmable since there is no DNA. This CDR3 comprises 13 residues. The germline gives CDR1 DFQATT, CDR2 SNEGSKA (reference sequence).

The chain employs TRBV29-1 and TRBJ2-7; as DNA is missing, the TRBD1 call by TCRdb cannot be tested. This CDR3 region has 13 residues. CDR1 is SQVTM and CDR2 is ANQGSEA in the germline V gene. The CDR3 loop is CSVNTGQTYEQYF.

The gene calls are TRBV4-2 and TRBJ1-4. The CDR3 is 14 residues long. Germline CDR1 is LGHNA and CDR2 is YNFKEQ. The CDR3 here is CASSREREGEKLFF.

The genes are TRBV20-1 and TRBJ2-7; lacking DNA, the TRBD1 call made by TCRdb goes unchecked. Germline V CDR1 and CDR2: DFQATT, SNEGSKA (reference sequence). This CDR3 comprises 13 residues. The CDR3 reads CSAGPYRVYEQYF.